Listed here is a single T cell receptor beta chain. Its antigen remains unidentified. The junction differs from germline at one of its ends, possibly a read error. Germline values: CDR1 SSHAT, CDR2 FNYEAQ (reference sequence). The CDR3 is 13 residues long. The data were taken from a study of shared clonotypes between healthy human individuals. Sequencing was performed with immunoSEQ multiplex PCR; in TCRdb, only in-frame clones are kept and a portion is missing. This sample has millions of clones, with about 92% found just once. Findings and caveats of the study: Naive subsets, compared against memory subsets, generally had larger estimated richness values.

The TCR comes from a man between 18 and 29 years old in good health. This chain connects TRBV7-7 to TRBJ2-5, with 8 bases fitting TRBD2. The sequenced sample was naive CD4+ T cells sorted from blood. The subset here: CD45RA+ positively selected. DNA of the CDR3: TGTGCTAGCAGCCGACTAGCGTCTGAGACCCAGTACTTC. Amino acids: CASSRLASETQYF.